This passage covers 20 T cell receptor beta chains from one sample sequenced in a study of response to subunit inactivated influenza vaccine listed by TCRdb under 2018. The library was produced with RT-PCR. Sequencing was carried out with an Illumina HiSeq 2500. In-frame beta chains were kept once TCRdb had trimmed the public reads at Q25 with fastp and called clones with MiXCR. Rows are combined by CDR3 protein, so each entry shows the most common genes and DNA. For this sample the table gives under 800,000 distinct CDR3 sequences, of which approximately 15% were detected only once. The ten biggest clones cover 5.5% to 7% of the sample. Specimen: PBMCs from blood, collected approximately 15 days before vaccination. Source of these receptors: a man between 45 and 60 years old who received an inactivated influenza vaccine. Donor details come from another sample of the same person, matched by shared clones.

At least ten counts were recorded for this clonotype. The chain is built from TRBV7-6 and TRBJ2-1; D not certain. This CDR3 has 15 residues. Trimming removed 3 bases at V and 1 base at J, with 10 bases between. In germline, CDR1 is SGHVS, CDR2 FNYEAQ. The CDR3 coding sequence is TGTGCCAGCAGCTTTGAGGCGCAGTCCTACAATGAGCAGTTCTTC. Protein product: CASSFEAQSYNEQFF.

This clonotype occurred a few times. This rearrangement joins TRBV6-1 to TRBJ2-7; D is possibly TRBD1 or TRBD2 (5 bases each). Germline CDR1 MNHNS, CDR2 SASEGT. The CDR3 is 15 residues long. V lost 6 bases to trimming and J lost 3 bases, with 18 bases between them. DNA for the CDR3: TGTGCCAGCAGAGACAGAGCGGAAAGTAGCTACGAGCAGTACTTC. This sequence encodes CASRDRAESSYEQYF.

This clonotype was found a few times. The chain joins TRBV7-2 to TRBJ2-5, with D maybe TRBD1 (6 bases). Germline lookup yields CDR1 SGHTA and CDR2 FQGNSA. Trimming took off 6 bases at V and 1 base at J, with 12 bases between the two ends. The CDR3 loop spans 14 amino acids. CDR3 DNA sequence: TGTGCCAGCAGACTCGGGACAACCCAAGAGACCCAGTACTTC. This codes for CASRLGTTQETQYF.

This clonotype came up a few times. The CDR3 loop is CASSFSGIGYEQYF. CDR3 sequence (DNA): TGTGCCAGCAGTTTTTCGGGGATAGGCTACGAGCAGTACTTC. This chain connects TRBV28 to TRBJ2-7, with D possibly being TRBD2 (5 bases). Germline lookup yields CDR1 MDHEN and CDR2 SYDVKM. The V gene lost 3 bases and the J gene lost 3 bases, with 12 bases spanning the gap. This CDR3 is 14 amino acids long.

J is TRBJ1-1 and V is TRBV5-1; unclear D gene. CDR1 and CDR2 (germline): SGHRS, YFSETQ. V was shortened by 4 bases and J by 6 bases, with 16 bases between the two germline ends. The CDR3 is 14 amino acids. CDR3 sequence: CASSLGPTRPEAFF. CDR3 sequence (DNA): TGCGCCAGCAGCCTCGGACCGACCAGACCTGAAGCTTTCTTT.

This clonotype has more than one count but fewer than ten. The rearrangement links TRBV20-1 to TRBJ2-5; 13 nucleotides align to TRBD2. The germline CDR1 and CDR2 sequences are DFQATT and SNEGSKA (reference sequence). This CDR3 comprises 15 residues. J lost 6 bases, V lost 2 bases, and 6 bases had no gene match. CDR3 in DNA: TGCAGTGCTAGAATACTAGCGGGAGGGGGCAAGACCCAGTACTTC. Its protein is CSARILAGGGKTQYF.

In DNA, the CDR3 is TGTGCCACCGGACAGTTGAGCTCCTATAATTCACCCCTCCACTTT. It codes for CATGQLSSYNSPLHF. The chain has TRBV27 and TRBJ1-6; D is perhaps TRBD1 (6 bases). The CDR3 is 15 amino acids. Trimming took off 10 bases at V and 0 bases at J, with 13 bases between the two ends. Germline CDR1 is MNHEY and CDR2 is SMNVEV (reference sequence).

Concerning this clonotype itself: Since no conserved phenylalanine or tryptophan closes the CDR3, a read error is the likely cause. In DNA, the CDR3 is TGTGCCAGCTCACTCGACAGGGATAACTATGGCTACACCCTC. Translation gives CASSLDRDNYGYTL. This chain uses TRBV18 with TRBJ1-2; 7 nucleotides agree with TRBD1. V gave up 4 bases and J gave up 1 base; unmatched junction bases: 3. CDR3 length: 14 residues. In germline, CDR1 is KGHSH, CDR2 LQKENI.

This clonotype came up a few times. The chain couples TRBV20-1 to TRBJ1-2; D is possibly TRBD1 (5 bases). Germline V CDR1 and CDR2: DFQATT, SNEGSKA (reference sequence). V dropped 8 bases and J dropped 4 bases, with 14 bases sitting between them. This CDR3 is 12 amino acids long. CDR3 protein: CSTGADSYGYTF. The CDR3 DNA follows: TGCAGTACTGGGGCTGACAGCTATGGCTACACCTTC.

This clonotype was found many times. At one of its ends the junction is not consistent with the germline gene, which may arise from a read error. The chain recombines TRBV18 with TRBJ2-7; TRBD2 might be the D (6 bases). Germline V gene lookup returns CDR1 KGHSH and CDR2 LQKENI. The CDR3 extends over 13 amino acids. CDR3 sequence reads: CASSPSGGYEQYF. For the CDR3, the DNA is TGCGCCAGCAGCCCCTCCGGGGGCTACGAGCAGTACTTC.

The CDR3 region is CSARKPTRDTGELFF. Written as DNA, the CDR3 is TGCAGTGCTAGAAAACCAACTCGAGACACCGGGGAGCTGTTTTTT. The chain combines TRBV20-1 with TRBJ2-2; D not certain. The CDR3 is 15 amino acids. Trimming removed 2 bases at V and 3 bases at J, with 13 bases between. CDR1 is DFQATT, CDR2 SNEGSKA, per germline (reference sequence).

The gene calls are TRBV6-6 and TRBJ2-7, with D possibly TRBD1 on 6 matching bases. V was cut by 8 bases and J by 4 bases, with 12 bases left in between. Germline assignment: CDR1 MNHNY and CDR2 SVGAGI (reference sequence). This CDR3 is built from 12 residues. In DNA, the CDR3 is TGTGCCAGCCGGGACATACTATACGAGCAGTACTTC. Amino acid sequence: CASRDILYEQYF.

The chain is built from TRBV15 and TRBJ2-5; no definite D call. Germline-derived CDR1 and CDR2 are LNHNV and YYDKDF (reference sequence). The CDR3 is 13 amino acids. V lost 3 bases and J 3 bases, leaving 8 bases between the germline ends. The CDR3 is CATSSGLEETQYF. The CDR3 nucleotides are TGTGCCACCAGCAGCGGTCTTGAAGAGACCCAGTACTTC.

Here the CDR3 DNA reads TGTGCCAGCAGCGCCGGGGCTCTCAATAACTATGGCTACACCTTC. Protein sequence: CASSAGALNNYGYTF. The rearrangement joins TRBV5-5 to TRBJ1-2, with a possible D match to TRBD1 (5 bases). V was cut by 4 bases and J by 1 base, with 14 bases left in between. The CDR3 is 15 amino acids. Germline V gene data show CDR1 as SGHKS and CDR2 as YYEKEE (reference sequence).

This chain joins TRBV4-1 and TRBJ1-2, with D tentatively TRBD1 (6 bases). V lost 0 bases and J lost 4, with 15 bases in between. Germline V gives CDR1 MGHRA, CDR2 YSYEKL. The CDR3 sequence is 16 residues long. CDR3 bases: TGCGCCAGCAGCCAAGAATTGGGGGCGCGCGGCTATGGCTACACCTTC. The encoded protein is CASSQELGARGYGYTF.

The CDR3 region is CSAPRDRKENEQYF. The CDR3 DNA reads as TGCAGTGCCCCCCGGGACAGGAAAGAGAACGAGCAGTACTTC. The chain has TRBV20-1 and TRBJ2-7; TRBD1 aligns across 8 bases. V shed 6 bases, J shed 5 bases, and the junction held 12 bases outside the gene matches. Germline-derived CDR1 and CDR2 are DFQATT and SNEGSKA (reference sequence). The CDR3 has 14 amino acids.

This clonotype was detected a few times. The chain couples TRBV20-1 to TRBJ1-5; 7 bases fit TRBD1. Unmatched junction bases numbered 6, after V lost 6 bases and J lost 4 bases. The CDR3 is 13 amino acids. The germline V gene encodes CDR1 DFQATT and CDR2 SNEGSKA (reference sequence). In DNA form, the CDR3 reads TGCAGTGCGTCCGGGGACAGTAATCAGCCCCAGCATTTT. Its protein is CSASGDSNQPQHF.

This clonotype was picked up a small number of times. The chain is built from TRBV7-2 and TRBJ2-1; D may correspond to TRBD1 or TRBD2 (5 bases each). CDR1 SGHTA and CDR2 FQGNSA come from the germline V gene. The CDR3 runs to 13 residues. The V end lost 1 base, the J end lost 10 bases, and 11 bases lay between the germline ends. The CDR3 protein is CASSLVGTYEQFF. In DNA, the CDR3 is TGTGCCAGCAGCTTAGTAGGGACCTACGAGCAGTTCTTC.

The V and J genes are TRBV19 and TRBJ2-7; no definite D call. Germline V lookup: CDR1 LNHDA, CDR2 SQIVND (reference sequence). The CDR3 has 14 amino acids. The ends were cut back, 1 base at V and 5 bases at J, with 12 bases in the middle. CDR3 coding DNA: TGTGCCAGTAGTATAGCTTTGGGTTTCAACGAGCAGTACTTC. It encodes CASSIALGFNEQYF.

The rearrangement joins TRBV5-1 to TRBJ2-2, with TRBD1 identical over 7 bases. V was pared by 4 bases and J by 3 bases, with 9 bases of the junction left unmatched. The germline gives CDR1 SGHRS, CDR2 YFSETQ. The length of the CDR3 is 16 residues. CDR3: CASSKTTGHDTGELFF. In DNA, the CDR3 is TGCGCCAGCAGCAAAACGACAGGGCACGACACCGGGGAGCTGTTTTTT. Supplemented by reference TRBV5-1 and TRBJ2-2, the full variable domain reads KAGVTQTPRYLIKTRGQQVTLSCSPISGHRSVSWYQQTPGQGLQFLFEYFSETQRNKGNFPGRFSGRQFSNSRSEMNVSTLELGDSALYLCASSKTTGHDTGELFFGEGSRLTVL.